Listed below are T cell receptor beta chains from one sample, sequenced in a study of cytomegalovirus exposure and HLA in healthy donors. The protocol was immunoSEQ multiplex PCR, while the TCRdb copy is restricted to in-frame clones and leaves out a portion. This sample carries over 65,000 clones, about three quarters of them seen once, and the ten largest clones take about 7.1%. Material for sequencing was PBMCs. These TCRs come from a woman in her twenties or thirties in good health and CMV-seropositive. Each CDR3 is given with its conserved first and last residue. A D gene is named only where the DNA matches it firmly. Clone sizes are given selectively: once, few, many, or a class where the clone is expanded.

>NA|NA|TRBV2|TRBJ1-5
TGTGCCAGCAAGTTGGAGAGCAATCAGCCCCAGCATTTT
CASKLESNQPQHF
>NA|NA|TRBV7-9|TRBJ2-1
TGTGCCAGCAGCTTATCCCAGATCAGCTCCTACAATGAGCAGTTCTTC
CASSLSQISSYNEQFF
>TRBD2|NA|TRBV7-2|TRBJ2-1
TGTGCCAGCAGTTCACAGCGGGAGGGCCGCATTGAGCAGTTCTTC
CASSSQREGRIEQFF
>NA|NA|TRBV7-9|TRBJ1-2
TGTGCCAGCAGCTTTAACAGGGACGGCTACACCTTC
CASSFNRDGYTF
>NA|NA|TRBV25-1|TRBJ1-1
TGTGCCAGTAGGCGGGGGGGCACTGAAGCTTTCTTT
CASRRGGTEAFF
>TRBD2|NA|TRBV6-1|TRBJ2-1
TGTGCCAGCAGTGTTCTAGCGGGGAGGCATGAGCAGTTCTTC
CASSVLAGRHEQFF
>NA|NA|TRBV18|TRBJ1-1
TGTGCCAGCTCACCACGTACTGATGGGAACACTGAAGCTTTCTTT
CASSPRTDGNTEAFF
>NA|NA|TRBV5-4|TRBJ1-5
TGTGCCAGCAGCCTAACTGTTAGGAGATCTAGCAATCAGCCCCAGCATTTT
CASSLTVRRSSNQPQHF
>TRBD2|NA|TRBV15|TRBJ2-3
TGTGCCACCAGCAGACCCACTAGCGTGGGCACAGATACGCAGTATTTT
CATSRPTSVGTDTQYF
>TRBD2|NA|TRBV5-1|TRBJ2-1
TGCGCCAGCAGCTTGGCCCGCCTAGCGGGAGTGGGCTACAATGAGCAGTTCTTC
CASSLARLAGVGYNEQFF
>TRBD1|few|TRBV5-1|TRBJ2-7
TGCGCCAGCAGCCAGGACAGGGGTACCTACGAGCAGTACTTC
CASSQDRGTYEQYF
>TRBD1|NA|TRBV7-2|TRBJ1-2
TGTGCCAGCAGCTTTAAGACAGGGACGAGCTACACCTTC
CASSFKTGTSYTF
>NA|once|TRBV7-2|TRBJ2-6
TGTGCCAGCAGCCCCGCGGGGGCGCTAGGGGCCAACGTCCTGACTTTC
CASSPAGALGANVLTF
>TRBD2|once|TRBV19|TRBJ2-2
TGTGCCAGTAGTGCCACTAGCGGGAGTGGCGGGGAGCTGTTTTTT
CASSATSGSGGELFF
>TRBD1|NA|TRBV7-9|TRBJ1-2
TGTGCCAGCAGCCGCTTCTCCGGGACAGGGGTCGGCTATGGCTACACCTTC
CASSRFSGTGVGYGYTF
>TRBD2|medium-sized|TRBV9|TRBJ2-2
TGTGCCAGCAGCGTAGACGGGGGGGCCGGGGAGCTGTTTTTT
CASSVDGGAGELFF
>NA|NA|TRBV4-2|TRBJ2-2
TGTGCCAGCAGCCCATCAACCGGGGAGCTGTTTTTT
CASSPSTGELFF
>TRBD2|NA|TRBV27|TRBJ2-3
TGTGCCAGCAGTTCGTTAGCGGGAACCACCACAGATACGCAGTATTTT
CASSSLAGTTTDTQYF
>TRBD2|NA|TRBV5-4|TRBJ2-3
TGTGCCATGCGGGAGGGCATCACAGATACGCAGTATTTT
CAMREGITDTQYF
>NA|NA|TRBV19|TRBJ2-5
TGTGCCAGTACCCGCGCTGGTGAGACCCAGTACTTC
CASTRAGETQYF
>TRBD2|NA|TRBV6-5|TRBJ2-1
TGTGCCAGCAGTTACGTAGCGGGAGATGAGCAGTTCTTC
CASSYVAGDEQFF
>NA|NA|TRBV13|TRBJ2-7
TGTGCCAGCAGCTCTACCCCCCTCCACGAGCAGTACTTC
CASSSTPLHEQYF
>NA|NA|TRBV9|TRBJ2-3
TGTGCCAGCAGCGTGGATCGAGCGGCTCCCACAGATACGCAGTATTTT
CASSVDRAAPTDTQYF
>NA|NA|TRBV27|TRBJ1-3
TGTGCCAGCAGAGGGGCCTCTGGAAACACCATATATTTT
CASRGASGNTIYF
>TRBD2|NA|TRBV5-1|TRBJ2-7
TGCGCCAGCAGCACAGTAGCGGGATTACCCCCTGGCGAGCAGTACTTC
CASSTVAGLPPGEQYF
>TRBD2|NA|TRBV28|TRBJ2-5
TGTGCCACCCGAGTTCCGGCGGGAGGTGGGGAGACCCAGTACTTC
CATRVPAGGGETQYF
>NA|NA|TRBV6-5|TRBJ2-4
TGTGCCAGTGGACAGCTAGCCAAAAACATTCAGTACTTC
CASGQLAKNIQYF
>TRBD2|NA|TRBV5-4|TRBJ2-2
TGTGCCAGCAGCTTGTTACCTAGCGGGAGTATCGGGGAGCTGTTTTTT
CASSLLPSGSIGELFF
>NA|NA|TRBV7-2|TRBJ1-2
TGTGCCAGCAGCAGATCCACGGGACACCCTGCAGGCTACACCTTC
CASSRSTGHPAGYTF
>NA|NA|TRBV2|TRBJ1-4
TGTGCCAGCACAAAAGCGGAAAAACTGTTTTTT
CASTKAEKLFF
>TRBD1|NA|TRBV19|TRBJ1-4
TGTGCCAGTAATACAGGGGTAGATCGTGAAAAACTGTTTTTT
CASNTGVDREKLFF
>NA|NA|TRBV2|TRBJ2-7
TGTGCCAGCAGGCCAGGGTACTACGAGCAGTACTTC
CASRPGYYEQYF
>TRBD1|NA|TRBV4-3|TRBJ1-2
TGCGCCAGCAGCCCGGTCCCCGAGACAGGGTTCTACGGCTACACCTTC
CASSPVPETGFYGYTF
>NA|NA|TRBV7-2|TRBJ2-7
TGTGCCAGCAGCCTAGGACAATACGAGCAGTACTTC
CASSLGQYEQYF
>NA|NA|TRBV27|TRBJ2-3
TGTGCCAGCAGTCCCGAGGGACTTTCACGCACAGATACGCAGTATTTT
CASSPEGLSRTDTQYF
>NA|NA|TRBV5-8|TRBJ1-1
TGTGCCAGCAGCTTGGCTCTTTACACTGAAGCTTTCTTT
CASSLALYTEAFF